The T cell receptor (beta chain) under discussion was sequenced for a study of early T cells in non-severe SARS-CoV-2 infection. In the study overall: RNA in bulk from unsorted whole blood was sequenced, and chains were unpaired.

This clonotype occurred a few times. Germline V gives CDR1 MNHEY, CDR2 SMNVEV (reference sequence). Trimming took off 4 bases at V and 2 bases at J, with 6 bases between the two ends. The CDR3 is 12 residues long. Each cDNA molecule carried a unique molecular identifier. TCRdb used MiXCR to reprocess the 5' RACE reads, holding one entry per CDR3 protein. This table holds approximately 52,000 distinct CDR3 sequences, 7% to 9% found once. The chain links TRBV27 to TRBJ2-7; D is ambiguous. This sequence was found in an adult who was a healthcare worker with PCR-confirmed SARS-CoV-2 infection or an uninfected control (not recorded which). The material sequenced was whole blood. CDR3 nucleotide sequence: TGTGCCAGCAGTTCCTCCCCCTACGAGCAGTACTTC. Its translation is CASSSSPYEQYF.